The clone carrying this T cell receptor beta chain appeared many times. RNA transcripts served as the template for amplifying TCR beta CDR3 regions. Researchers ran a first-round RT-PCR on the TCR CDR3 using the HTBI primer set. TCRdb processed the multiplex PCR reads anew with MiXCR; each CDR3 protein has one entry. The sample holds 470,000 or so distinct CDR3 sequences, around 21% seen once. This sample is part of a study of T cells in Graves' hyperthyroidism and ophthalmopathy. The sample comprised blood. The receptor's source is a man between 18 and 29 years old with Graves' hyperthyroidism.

The CDR3 DNA follows: TGTGCCAGCAGCTCCTACCGGGGCCAAGGCTACACCTTC. It yields the protein CASSSYRGQGYTF. The V gene is TRBV7-6, the J gene TRBJ1-2; D is perhaps TRBD1 (5 bases). This CDR3 has 13 amino acids. Germline lookup yields CDR1 SGHVS and CDR2 FNYEAQ. Trimming left V 4 bases short and J 8 bases short, with 14 bases between.